Presented here are 24 T cell receptor beta chains from one specimen sequenced in a study of cytomegalovirus exposure and HLA in healthy donors. The PCR had 60 Vbeta and 13 Jbeta primers. Repertoires were generated with immunoSEQ multiplex PCR, while TCRdb's copy carries only in-frame clones and drops some. The sample records 100,000 to 150,000 clones, 77% being singletons. Sequencing was done on a sample of PBMCs. Every receptor here comes from a woman aged 40 to 50 in good health and CMV-seropositive.

The chain links TRBV5-1 to TRBJ2-3, with 7 bases lining up with TRBD2. Trimming took 3 bases from V and 0 from J; bases not matched to a gene: 13. This CDR3 contains 18 residues. Germline lookup yields CDR1 SGHRS and CDR2 YFSETQ. The CDR3 DNA sequence: TGCGCCAGCAGCTCTGCAAGGGCGGGGGTTACTAGCACAGATACGCAGTATTTT. Residues: CASSSARAGVTSTDTQYF.

The chain uses TRBV9 and TRBJ2-2; perhaps TRBD2 as D (6 bases). V lost 0 bases to trimming and J lost 5 bases, with 17 bases between them. This CDR3 region has 17 residues. Germline CDR1 is SGDLS and CDR2 is YYNGEE. The CDR3 DNA follows: TGTGCCAGCAGCGTAGCTACTGGTAACCGGGGGACCGGGGAGCTGTTTTTT. Translated: CASSVATGNRGTGELFF.

The V gene is TRBV11-2, the J gene TRBJ2-1; 8 nucleotides align to TRBD2. There are 18 residues in the CDR3. V lost 1 base to trimming and J lost 1 base; unmatched junction nucleotides: 9. Germline CDR1 reads SGHAT; CDR2 reads FQNNGV. The CDR3 region has the DNA TGTGCCAGCAGCTTAGGGTCTCTCCAGCGGGAGTCCTACAATGAGCAGTTCTTC. Residues: CASSLGSLQRESYNEQFF.

V usage is TRBV27 and J usage is TRBJ2-7, with a weak D call TRBD2 (6 bases). V lost 7 bases and J 1 base, leaving 26 bases between the germline ends. Germline V gene lookup returns CDR1 MNHEY and CDR2 SMNVEV (reference sequence). This CDR3 contains 18 residues. The CDR3 region is CASNKLAETLLWSYEQYF. The CDR3 region has the DNA TGTGCCAGCAACAAATTAGCGGAGACGCTACTCTGGTCCTACGAGCAGTACTTC.

The genes are TRBV6-1 and TRBJ1-1; D uncertain. This CDR3 contains 13 residues. CDR1 is MNHNS, CDR2 SASEGT, per germline. V lost 7 bases and J 3 bases, leaving 12 bases between the germline ends. CDR3 loop: CASTRLLDTEAFF. In DNA form, the CDR3 reads TGTGCCAGCACGAGGCTGCTTGACACTGAAGCTTTCTTT.

This chain connects TRBV7-9 to TRBJ1-2; D gene unclear. From germline, CDR1 is SEHNR and CDR2 FQNEAQ (reference sequence). The V end was cut by 5 bases, the J end by 2 bases, with 12 bases between. The CDR3 covers 14 residues. The CDR3 is CASSRESRNYGYTF. DNA for the CDR3: TGTGCCAGCAGCCGCGAAAGCAGGAACTATGGCTACACCTTC.

The V call is TRBV27, the J call TRBJ2-7; D remains unclear. This CDR3 spans 13 amino acids. Trimming removed 2 bases at V and 4 bases at J, with 9 bases between. The V gene's germline CDR1 is MNHEY and CDR2 SMNVEV (reference sequence). The CDR3 spells CASSLQRSYEQYF. Here the CDR3 DNA reads TGTGCCAGCAGTTTACAAAGGAGTTACGAGCAGTACTTC.

This clone was observed once. This rearrangement joins TRBV27 to TRBJ2-7; 7 nucleotides agree with TRBD2. The germline V gene encodes CDR1 MNHEY and CDR2 SMNVEV (reference sequence). J lost 2 bases, V lost 5 bases, and 9 bases had no gene match. The CDR3 spans 15 residues. The CDR3 coding sequence is TGTGCCAGCAGTCCCCGGGGGGAGACCACCTACGAGCAGTACTTC. As protein: CASSPRGETTYEQYF.

As DNA, the CDR3 is TGTGCCAGCAGTGAAGCGCTACGAAGCGGGAACTCCTACGAGCAGTACTTC. This sequence encodes CASSEALRSGNSYEQYF. The J gene is TRBJ2-7, the V gene TRBV2; TRBD2 matches at 7 bases. The germline gives CDR1 SNHLY, CDR2 FYNNEI. After removal of 0 bases from V and 0 bases from J, the junction contained 8 bases not matched to a gene. This CDR3 is built from 17 residues.

The chain uses TRBV6-6 and TRBJ2-3, with a possible D match to TRBD2 (7 bases). This CDR3 comprises 15 residues. Germline CDR1 is MNHNY and CDR2 is SVGAGI (reference sequence). The V end lost 6 bases, the J end lost 3 bases, and 16 bases lay between the germline ends. CDR3 sequence (DNA): TGTGCCAGCAGGCTATGGGGGGGCAGGACAGATACGCAGTATTTT. It encodes CASRLWGGRTDTQYF.

J is TRBJ2-7 and V is TRBV11-2, with a possible D match to TRBD1 (5 bases). CDR1 SGHAT and CDR2 FQNNGV come from the germline V gene. The CDR3 extends over 14 amino acids. V was clipped by 5 bases and J by 0 bases, with 11 bases between them. CDR3 protein: CASSMTVSSYEQYF. The CDR3 DNA sequence: TGTGCCAGCAGCATGACAGTTTCCTCCTACGAGCAGTACTTC. The complete variable domain, with remaining parts taken from reference TRBV11-2 and TRBJ2-7, reads EAGVAQSPRYKIIEKRQSVAFWCNPISGHATLYWYQQILGQGPKLLIQFQNNGVVDDSQLPKDRFSAERLKGVDSTLKIQPAKLEDSAVYLCASSMTVSSYEQYFGPGTRLTVT.

The rearrangement uses TRBV29-1 and TRBJ2-7; 7 nucleotides align to TRBD2. This CDR3 contains 12 residues. CDR1 SQVTM and CDR2 ANQGSEA come from the germline V gene. V gave up 4 bases and J gave up 4 bases; unmatched junction bases: 4. The CDR3 spells CSVASGKYEQYF. The CDR3 bases are TGCAGCGTTGCAAGCGGGAAATACGAGCAGTACTTC.

The rearrangement links TRBV27 to TRBJ2-2; 11 bases align to TRBD2. Per the germline V gene, CDR1 is MNHEY and CDR2 is SMNVEV (reference sequence). J lost 4 bases, V lost 7 bases, and 5 bases had no gene match. The CDR3 has 15 amino acids. The CDR3 sequence is CASKVAGGTTGELFF. In DNA form, the CDR3 reads TGTGCCAGCAAGGTAGCGGGAGGGACCACCGGGGAGCTGTTTTTT.

The CDR3, as DNA: TGCGCCAGCAGTATGACAGGCCGAAACACCATATATTTT. Translated, it gives CASSMTGRNTIYF. The V call is TRBV10-2, the J call TRBJ1-3; perhaps TRBD1 as D (6 bases). CDR1 is WSHSY, CDR2 SAAADI, per germline. The CDR3 runs 13 residues. Trimming removed 5 bases at V and 5 bases at J, with 10 bases between.

The V and J genes are TRBV4-2 and TRBJ1-5; possible D gene TRBD1, 5 bases. This CDR3 region has 13 residues. From germline, CDR1 is LGHNA and CDR2 YNFKEQ. Trimming removed 6 bases from V and 8 bases from J, with 14 bases in between. The CDR3 DNA reads TGTGCCAGCAGACCACAGGTTTTGGAGCCCCAGCATTTT. Translating gives CASRPQVLEPQHF.

This clone was seen only a few times. The V gene is TRBV11-2, the J gene TRBJ2-2; 12 bases match TRBD1. Germline CDR1 SGHAT, CDR2 FQNNGV. This CDR3 has 15 amino acids. The V gene end was trimmed by 6 bases and the J gene end by 6 bases; junction bases not matched to a gene: 5. CDR3: CASSFGTGGPGELFF. The CDR3 nucleotides are TGTGCCAGCAGTTTCGGGACAGGGGGCCCCGGGGAGCTGTTTTTT.

This clone showed up just a few times. The J gene is TRBJ1-5, the V gene TRBV7-9; 7 bases are a match to TRBD1. The V segment lost 4 bases and the J segment 4 bases; nucleotides outside the gene matches: 4. The CDR3 length is 14 residues. Germline CDR1 reads SEHNR; CDR2 reads FQNEAQ (reference sequence). CDR3 sequence: CASSSTGTNQPQHF. The CDR3 bases are TGTGCCAGCAGCTCGACAGGGACAAATCAGCCCCAGCATTTT.

The V gene is TRBV4-1, the J gene TRBJ2-1; 8 nucleotides line up with TRBD1. Germline-derived CDR1 and CDR2 are MGHRA and YSYEKL. The CDR3 has 16 residues. After removal of 2 bases from V and 5 bases from J, the junction contained 8 bases not matched to a gene. CDR3 sequence: CASSQRMQGADNEQFF. The CDR3 DNA is TGCGCCAGCAGCCAACGGATGCAGGGGGCCGACAATGAGCAGTTCTTC.

The V call is TRBV7-9, the J call TRBJ2-3, with 8 bases identical to TRBD1. After removal of 5 bases from V and 7 bases from J, the junction contained 8 bases not matched to a gene. This CDR3 contains 14 residues. CDR1 is SEHNR, CDR2 FQNEAQ, per germline (reference sequence). The chain's CDR3 is CASSLDRGRNTQYF. The CDR3 DNA sequence: TGTGCCAGCAGCCTCGACAGGGGTAGGAATACGCAGTATTTT.

In this sample, this clone turned up once. The gene calls are TRBV11-3 and TRBJ2-5; D unclear. In germline, CDR1 is SGHNT, CDR2 YENEEA. Trimming took off 1 base at V and 5 bases at J, with 11 bases between the two ends. The CDR3 loop spans 14 amino acids. CDR3 DNA: TGTGCCAGCAGCTTAGGTGGGCCGGCGGAGACCCAGTACTTC. This gives the protein CASSLGGPAETQYF.

This chain links TRBV28 with TRBJ2-5; TRBD1 might be the D (5 bases). The CDR3 consists of 13 residues. Germline loops: CDR1 MDHEN, CDR2 SYDVKM. V was shortened by 3 bases and J by 4 bases, with 9 bases between the two germline ends. CDR3 in amino acids: CASSLVGPETQYF. The CDR3 DNA reads as TGTGCCAGCAGTTTGGTGGGGCCAGAGACCCAGTACTTC. The complete variable domain, with remaining parts taken from reference TRBV28 and TRBJ2-5, reads DVKVTQSSRYLVKRTGEKVFLECVQDMDHENMFWYRQDPGLGLRLIYFSYDVKMKEKGDIPEGYSVSREKKERFSLILESASTNQTSMYLCASSLVGPETQYFGPGTRLLVL.

The chain combines TRBV4-1 with TRBJ1-1; no clear D gene. Per the germline V gene, CDR1 is MGHRA and CDR2 is YSYEKL. The length of the CDR3 is 14 residues. V was pared by 4 bases and J by 0 bases, with 9 bases between. The CDR3 DNA follows: TGCGCCAGCAGCCCTATGGTTATGAACACTGAAGCTTTCTTT. Its translation: CASSPMVMNTEAFF.

The chain couples TRBV4-1 to TRBJ2-5; TRBD2 might be the D (6 bases). The DNA end lines up better with TRBJ2-7; the J call may be wrong. Germline V CDR1 and CDR2: MGHRA, YSYEKL. The CDR3 spans 17 residues. The CDR3 bases are TGCGCCAGCAGCCAAGATCTAACCGGGAGCGACTCCTACGAGCAGTACTTC. This gives the protein CASSQDLTGSDSYEQYF.

The chain couples TRBV7-3 to TRBJ1-1; no clear D gene. The V and J ends lost 0 bases and 8 bases respectively, with 10 bases between them. The CDR3 runs to 13 residues. Germline CDR1 and CDR2: SGHTA and FQGTGA. CDR3 nucleotide sequence: TGTGCCAGCAGCTTAACGGAGGGCCGGGAAGCTTTCTTT. It encodes CASSLTEGREAFF.